Listed below are T cell receptor beta chains from one sample, sequenced in a study of tumor-infiltrating lymphocytes in primary liver carcinoma. One entry per CDR3 protein, called by TCRdb with MiXCR from the multiplex PCR reads. This sample has approximately 320,000 distinct CDR3 sequences, with approximately 58% found just once. Input material: peripheral blood. These receptors all stem from a woman younger than 45 with primary liver carcinoma and hepatitis B virus infection. Both conserved end residues are trimmed from each CDR3. Clone size is given for some rows only: seen once, a few or many times, or a class if the clone is expanded.

v_gene: TRBV7-8; abundance: few; j_gene: TRBJ2-7; CDR3aa: ASSLGGGPYEQY
v_gene: TRBV11-3; abundance: .; j_gene: TRBJ2-2; CDR3aa: ASSSTGGAGELL
v_gene: TRBV4-3; abundance: .; j_gene: TRBJ2-1; CDR3aa: ASSDAGSSYNEQF
v_gene: TRBV5-4; abundance: few; j_gene: TRBJ2-1; CDR3aa: ASSPHWKGGSSYNEQF
v_gene: TRBV28; abundance: .; j_gene: TRBJ2-7; CDR3aa: ASSFQSSYEQY
v_gene: TRBV11-2; abundance: once; j_gene: TRBJ2-5; CDR3aa: VSSHGGAGEYQETQY
v_gene: TRBV10-3; abundance: few; j_gene: TRBJ2-3; CDR3aa: AISDGAGGTDTQY
v_gene: TRBV28; abundance: .; j_gene: TRBJ1-4; CDR3aa: ASSRGDRNEKLF
v_gene: TRBV29-1; abundance: many; j_gene: TRBJ1-3; CDR3aa: TCGTALDSGNTIY
v_gene: TRBV4-1; abundance: .; j_gene: TRBJ1-2; CDR3aa: ASSQNLPAAFYGYT
v_gene: TRBV6-5; abundance: .; j_gene: TRBJ2-7; CDR3aa: ASSYSGALSYEQY
v_gene: TRBV6-7; abundance: .; j_gene: TRBJ1-4; CDR3aa: ASSYSTGKMINEKLF
v_gene: TRBV6-1; abundance: many; j_gene: TRBJ1-3; CDR3aa: ASGNRAASGNTIY
v_gene: TRBV28; abundance: few; j_gene: TRBJ2-7; CDR3aa: ASDQGARNEQY
v_gene: TRBV5-1; abundance: .; j_gene: TRBJ2-3; CDR3aa: ASSSLGRALDTQY
v_gene: TRBV6-5; abundance: many; j_gene: TRBJ2-3; CDR3aa: ASSHRDTLRTDTQY
v_gene: TRBV12-3/TRBV12-4; abundance: .; j_gene: TRBJ2-7; CDR3aa: ASSPHSYEQY
v_gene: TRBV12-3/TRBV12-4; abundance: .; j_gene: TRBJ2-1; CDR3aa: ASSPHQRLDNEQF
v_gene: TRBV12-3/TRBV12-4; abundance: .; j_gene: TRBJ2-7; CDR3aa: ASTWTNGSSYEQY
v_gene: TRBV6-2/TRBV6-3; abundance: .; j_gene: TRBJ2-3; CDR3aa: ASSPFGSDTDTQY
v_gene: TRBV12-3/TRBV12-4; abundance: .; j_gene: TRBJ2-1; CDR3aa: ASSRSASGRSNEQF
v_gene: TRBV29-1; abundance: once; j_gene: TRBJ2-1; CDR3aa: SVEVQNSFLSEGEQF
v_gene: TRBV12-3/TRBV12-4; abundance: once; j_gene: TRBJ2-7; CDR3aa: ASSIQGGSYEQY
v_gene: TRBV11-2; abundance: many; j_gene: TRBJ1-1; CDR3aa: ASSSLGVREAF
v_gene: TRBV30; abundance: once; j_gene: TRBJ1-2; CDR3aa: AWSGSIGYT
v_gene: TRBV4-1; abundance: .; j_gene: TRBJ2-7; CDR3aa: ASSHLSGSYEQY
v_gene: TRBV11-2; abundance: .; j_gene: TRBJ1-1; CDR3aa: ASSMAPEAF
v_gene: TRBV7-9; abundance: once; j_gene: TRBJ2-7; CDR3aa: ASSLEVPEQY
v_gene: TRBV10-2; abundance: .; j_gene: TRBJ1-6; CDR3aa: ACSESGGAYNSPLH
v_gene: TRBV6-2/TRBV6-3; abundance: many; j_gene: TRBJ2-1; CDR3aa: ATLRTGVNEQF
v_gene: TRBV12-3/TRBV12-4; abundance: few; j_gene: TRBJ2-2; CDR3aa: ASSFHSGSTGELF
v_gene: TRBV12-3/TRBV12-4; abundance: .; j_gene: TRBJ2-3; CDR3aa: ASSSLPGTETDTQY
v_gene: TRBV12-3/TRBV12-4; abundance: many; j_gene: TRBJ2-7; CDR3aa: ASSSGTAPYEQY